This T cell receptor beta chain appears in the sequencing data of a study of control samples from healthy donors and cancer patients. Clones were read by immunoSEQ multiplex PCR, and TCRdb kept only the in-frame ones, dropping some. The sample has tens of thousands of clones, over 80% seen once. The V end lost 1 base, the J end lost 4 bases, and 1 base lay between the germline ends. The CDR3 loop spans 11 amino acids. This clone was found a few times. Other DNA sequences in this sample translate to the same CDR3. The V gene is TRBV12-3 or TRBV12-4, the J gene TRBJ2-5; D remains ambiguous. This clonotype originated in a man between 25 and 39 years old in good health. What was sequenced was blood. CDR3 sequence (DNA): TGTGCCAGCAGTTTAGGAGAGACCCAGTACTTC. This translates into CASSLGETQYF.